These T cell receptor beta chains were read from a single sample in a study of early T cells in non-severe SARS-CoV-2 infection. One entry per CDR3 protein, called by TCRdb with MiXCR from the 5' RACE reads. The sample includes about 80,000 distinct CDR3 sequences, 5% to 7% of them seen just once. The specimen sequenced was whole blood. The receptors shown here come from an adult who was a healthcare worker with PCR-confirmed SARS-CoV-2 infection or an uninfected control (not recorded which). The conserved cysteine and the conserved F or W are not part of the CDR3 here. A D gene is named only where the DNA matches it firmly. Size tells how often a clone was seen (once, few, many) or the class of an expanded clone, and some rows leave it out.

V: TRBV19; D: NA; J: TRBJ1-4; size: many; CDR3: ASSHDRYGSNNEKLF
V: TRBV5-1; D: NA; J: TRBJ2-7; size: many; CDR3: ASSLGIRGEQY
V: TRBV10-3; D: NA; J: TRBJ2-3; size: many; CDR3: AILESGTDTQY
V: TRBV6-2/TRBV6-3; D: NA; J: TRBJ2-7; size: many; CDR3: ASSYSQPYEQY
V: TRBV6-6; D: NA; J: TRBJ1-2; size: many; CDR3: ASSYSSGGGGYT
V: TRBV28; D: NA; J: TRBJ1-5; size: NA; CDR3: ASSLSAGSFQPQH
V: TRBV29-1; D: NA; J: TRBJ1-1; size: few; CDR3: SVAGSAEAF
V: TRBV16; D: NA; J: TRBJ2-2; size: NA; CDR3: ASSQQQGNTGELF
V: TRBV9; D: NA; J: TRBJ2-5; size: many; CDR3: ASSVDGGETQY
V: TRBV29-1; D: TRBD1; J: TRBJ2-7; size: many; CDR3: SVRGTGPPYEQY
V: TRBV20-1; D: NA; J: TRBJ1-6; size: few; CDR3: SARDSLRGDSPLH
V: TRBV11-2; D: NA; J: TRBJ1-1; size: many; CDR3: ASSSRQNTEAF
V: TRBV27; D: NA; J: TRBJ2-3; size: few; CDR3: ASSLRSSGRDTQY
V: TRBV19; D: NA; J: TRBJ2-1; size: many; CDR3: ASSWGQYNEQF
V: TRBV3-1; D: NA; J: TRBJ2-5; size: few; CDR3: ASRRAETQY
V: TRBV6-5; D: NA; J: TRBJ2-2; size: many; CDR3: ASSYSWTGELF
V: TRBV7-2; D: NA; J: TRBJ2-7; size: many; CDR3: ASSLTRAYEQY
V: TRBV7-9; D: NA; J: TRBJ2-3; size: many; CDR3: ASSLGPRSTDTQY
V: TRBV12-3/TRBV12-4; D: NA; J: TRBJ2-3; size: NA; CDR3: ASSLAGVGDTQY
V: TRBV7-2; D: NA; J: TRBJ2-2; size: few; CDR3: ASSSNQYTGELF
V: TRBV6-1; D: NA; J: TRBJ1-3; size: NA; CDR3: ASRPDRRSGNTIY
V: TRBV7-8; D: TRBD1; J: TRBJ2-5; size: few; CDR3: ASSSDRGRMETQY
V: TRBV11-2; D: TRBD2; J: TRBJ2-1; size: many; CDR3: ASSSRTSGRGRNEQF
V: TRBV6-1; D: TRBD2; J: TRBJ2-1; size: few; CDR3: ASSELAGSYNEQF
V: TRBV7-9; D: NA; J: TRBJ1-5; size: few; CDR3: ASSNQGNSNQPQH
V: TRBV10-3; D: TRBD1; J: TRBJ2-7; size: many; CDR3: AISDPGTGRSYEQY
V: TRBV29-1; D: NA; J: TRBJ2-5; size: few; CDR3: SVDLGPETQY
V: TRBV6-2/TRBV6-3; D: NA; J: TRBJ2-7; size: NA; CDR3: ASSRGTFYEQY
V: TRBV12-3/TRBV12-4; D: NA; J: TRBJ2-1; size: NA; CDR3: ASSNSGGGSYNEQF
V: TRBV7-2; D: NA; J: TRBJ2-7; size: NA; CDR3: ASSSRAGRGEQY
V: TRBV7-9; D: NA; J: TRBJ1-1; size: few; CDR3: ASSFSGNTEAF
V: TRBV10-3; D: NA; J: TRBJ2-7; size: few; CDR3: AISESGLVYEQY
V: TRBV5-4; D: NA; J: TRBJ2-1; size: many; CDR3: ASSLEGAEQF
V: TRBV29-1; D: TRBD2; J: TRBJ2-7; size: many; CDR3: SVGPGLAVLHEQY
V: TRBV20-1; D: TRBD1; J: TRBJ2-7; size: medium-sized; CDR3: SAKLRDRGYEQY
V: TRBV14; D: NA; J: TRBJ2-2; size: many; CDR3: ASSQELF
V: TRBV5-6; D: NA; J: TRBJ1-6; size: once; CDR3: ASSLAGPSGSPLH
V: TRBV25-1; D: NA; J: TRBJ1-1; size: many; CDR3: ASSDLDTEAF
V: TRBV5-6; D: NA; J: TRBJ1-1; size: NA; CDR3: ASSLPGAVNTEAF
V: TRBV2; D: NA; J: TRBJ2-7; size: NA; CDR3: ASSQQYEQY
V: TRBV5-1; D: TRBD1; J: TRBJ2-3; size: many; CDR3: ASSFLGQGARTQY